This T cell receptor beta chain originates from a study of cytomegalovirus exposure and HLA in healthy donors. Background on the study: Of 300 to 450 genotyped donors, about 80% clustered with self-reported Caucasian donors.

Between the trimmed V and J ends, which lost 1 base and 0 bases, there was a span of 7 bases. The germline CDR1 and CDR2 sequences are SEHNR and FQNEAQ (reference sequence). The CDR3 has 14 residues. PCR employed 60 Vbeta and 13 Jbeta primers. TCRdb's table, derived via immunoSEQ multiplex PCR, lists solely in-frame clones and lacks some. This sample carries 180,000 or so clones, over 75% of them seen once, and the ten largest clones take almost 6.5%. This clonotype was obtained from a man aged 35-49 years in good health and CMV-seropositive. The genes are TRBV7-9 and TRBJ2-7, with D unclear. Sequenced material: PBMCs. CDR3 in amino acids: CASSLELVSYEQYF. DNA for the CDR3: TGTGCCAGCAGCTTAGAATTAGTCTCCTACGAGCAGTACTTC.